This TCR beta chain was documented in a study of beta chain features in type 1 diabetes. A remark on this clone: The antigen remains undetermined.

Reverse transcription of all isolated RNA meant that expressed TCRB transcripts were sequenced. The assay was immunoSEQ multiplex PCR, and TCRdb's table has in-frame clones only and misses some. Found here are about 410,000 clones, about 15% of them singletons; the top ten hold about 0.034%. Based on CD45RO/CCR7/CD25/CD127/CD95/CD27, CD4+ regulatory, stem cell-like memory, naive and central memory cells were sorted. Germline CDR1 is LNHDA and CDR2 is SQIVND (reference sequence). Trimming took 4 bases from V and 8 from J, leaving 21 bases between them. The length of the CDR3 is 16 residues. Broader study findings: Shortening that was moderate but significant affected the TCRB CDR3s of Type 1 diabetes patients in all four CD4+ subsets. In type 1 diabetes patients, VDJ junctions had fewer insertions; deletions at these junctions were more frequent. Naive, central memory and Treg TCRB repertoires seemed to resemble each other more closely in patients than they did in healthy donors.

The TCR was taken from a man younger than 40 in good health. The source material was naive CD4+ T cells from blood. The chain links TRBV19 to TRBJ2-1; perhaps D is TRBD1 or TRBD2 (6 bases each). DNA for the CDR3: TGTGCCAGTAGTAAACCCAGGGGAAGCGGGTGGGATGAGCAGTTCTTC. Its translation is CASSKPRGSGWDEQFF.